This TCR beta chain was documented in a study of regulatory T cells in long-lasting Graves disease. As concerns this clonotype: Its antigen remains unidentified. This may come from a read error, since a much larger clone is one base off.

Through Arm-PCR of CDR3 regions and iRepertoire HTBI primers, TCR beta libraries were built. MiXCR, applied by TCRdb to the multiplex PCR reads, yields one record per CDR3 protein. In the table there are about 470,000 distinct CDR3 sequences, around 15% of which are singletons. Study-level results: TCR diversity was lower in persistent than newly diagnosed Graves' disease.

Time point described: newly diagnosed GD, antithyroid drugs for less than 3 months. The TCR library was made from RNA extracted from PBMCs. CDR3 size: 16 residues. Germline loops: CDR1 SGHRS, CDR2 YFSETQ. The ends were cut back, 2 bases at V and 5 bases at J, with 17 bases in the middle. The same data also went into a second study, on T cells in Graves' hyperthyroidism and ophthalmopathy.

The receptor was derived from a man between 40 and 49 years old with Graves disease. The chain links TRBV5-1 to TRBJ2-1, with a tentative D call TRBD2 (5 bases). This specimen was peripheral blood mononuclear cells (PBMCs), taken at new diagnosis, from a patient treated with antithyroid drugs. CDR3 nucleotide sequence: TGCGCCAGCAGCTTCGGTGTCGGCGGGCCCGACAATGAGCAGTTCTTC. Its translation: CASSFGVGGPDNEQFF.